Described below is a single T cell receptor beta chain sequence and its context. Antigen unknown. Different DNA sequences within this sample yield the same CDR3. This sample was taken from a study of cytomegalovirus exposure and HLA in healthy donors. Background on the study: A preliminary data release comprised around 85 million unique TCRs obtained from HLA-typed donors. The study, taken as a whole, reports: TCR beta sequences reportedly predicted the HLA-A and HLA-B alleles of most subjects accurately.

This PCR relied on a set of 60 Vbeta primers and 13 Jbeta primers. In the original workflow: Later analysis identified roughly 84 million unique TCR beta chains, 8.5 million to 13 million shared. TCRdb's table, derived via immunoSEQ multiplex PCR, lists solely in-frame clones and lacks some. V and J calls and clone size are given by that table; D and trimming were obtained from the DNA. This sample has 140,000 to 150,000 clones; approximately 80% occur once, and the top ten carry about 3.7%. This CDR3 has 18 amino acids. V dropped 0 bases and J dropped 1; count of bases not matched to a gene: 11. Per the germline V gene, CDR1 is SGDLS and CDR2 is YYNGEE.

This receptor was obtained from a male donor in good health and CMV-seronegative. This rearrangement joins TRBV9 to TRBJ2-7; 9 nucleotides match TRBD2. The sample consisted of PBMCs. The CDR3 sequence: CASSVGVAGGPQSYEQYF. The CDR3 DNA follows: TGTGCCAGCAGCGTAGGAGTTGCGGGGGGGCCTCAGTCCTACGAGCAGTACTTC.